These 4 T cell receptor beta chains were all obtained from the same sample, sequenced in a study of cytomegalovirus exposure and HLA in healthy donors (dated by TCRdb to 2016 to 2017). Library preparation employed the immunoSEQ multiplex PCR assay. The immuneACCESS repertoire file appears here via TCRdb, limited to in-frame rearrangements. These files lack a portion of the clones; in checked studies, under half of the deficit traces to unresolved V genes, and the cause of the others is not known. The sample table lists about 130,000 clones, more than 80% of them with a count of one. The top ten hold 6.2% of the sample. Sequencing was carried out using PBMCs. The receptors were sampled from a woman aged 25 to 39 in good health and CMV-seropositive.

The rearrangement uses TRBV6-5 and TRBJ2-5; possible D gene TRBD2, 5 bases. The ends were cut back, 6 bases at V and 5 bases at J, with 10 bases in the middle. The CDR3 runs to 12 residues. Germline values: CDR1 MNHEY, CDR2 SVGAGI. This chain's CDR3 is CASRASGETQYF. For the CDR3, the DNA is TGTGCCAGCAGGGCCTCGGGGGAGACCCAGTACTTC.

This clone was detected once. V is TRBV7-9 and J is TRBJ2-1; 7 bases are shared with TRBD2. This CDR3 comprises 16 residues. Trimming at V came to 3 bases and at J to 2 bases, leaving 7 bases not matched to a gene. Germline CDR1 SEHNR, CDR2 FQNEAQ (reference sequence). The CDR3 loop is CASSFPPSGPYNEQFF. In DNA form, the CDR3 reads TGTGCCAGCAGCTTCCCCCCTAGCGGCCCCTACAATGAGCAGTTCTTC.

This CDR3 is CASSKPKPPHNEQFF. CDR3 DNA: TGTGCCAGCAGCAAGCCTAAACCCCCCCACAATGAGCAGTTCTTC. This chain uses TRBV21-1 with TRBJ2-1; TRBD2 is the table's D call and was not checked against the DNA. TRBV21-1 is listed as a pseudogene. CDR3 size: 15 residues.

This rearrangement joins TRBV28 to TRBJ1-1, with D perhaps matching TRBD1 (6 bases). Germline V gene data show CDR1 as MDHEN and CDR2 as SYDVKM. V lost 8 bases, J lost 8 bases, and 12 bases lay in between. The CDR3 length is 11 residues. CDR3 residues: CASSTGTEAFF. The DNA for the CDR3 is TGTGCCAGCTCCACCGGGACAGAAGCTTTCTTT. Full variable domain (remainder filled in from reference TRBV28 and TRBJ1-1): DVKVTQSSRYLVKRTGEKVFLECVQDMDHENMFWYRQDPGLGLRLIYFSYDVKMKEKGDIPEGYSVSREKKERFSLILESASTNQTSMYLCASSTGTEAFFGQGTRLTVV.